Below, 27 T cell receptor beta chains from the same sample are listed, as sequenced in a study of human T cells and chemical hapten exposure. Via MiXCR, TCRdb re-called the RACE reads, giving one row per CDR3 protein. This sample has around 200,000 distinct CDR3 sequences, with 30% found just once. Time point of the sample: pre-sensitization, week 0. Described treatment: therapeutic diphenylcyclopropenone sensitization with weekly scalp DPC. This specimen was whole blood, taken in connection with sensitization to the hapten diphenylcyclopropenone (DPC). These TCRs come from a woman under 40 with alopecia areata. Some clones in this sample may be carry-over from other donors' samples.

This clonotype was seen more than once but under ten times. The chain has TRBV4-3 and TRBJ2-3; 12 nucleotides match TRBD2. V gave up 4 bases and J gave up 3 bases; unmatched junction bases: 8. The length of the CDR3 is 17 residues. In germline, CDR1 is LGHNA, CDR2 YSLEER. CDR3 sequence: CASSPQGTSGRTDTQYF. DNA of the CDR3: TGCGCCAGCAGCCCCCAAGGTACTAGCGGGAGGACAGATACGCAGTATTTT.

Concerning this clonotype itself: The limits of the CDR3 on the DNA are not certain, so only TCRdb's listed CDR3 is given. The gene calls are TRBV24-1 and TRBJ2-7; the tabulated D call, TRBD1, remains unverified against the DNA. The CDR3 is made up of 13 amino acids, end residues included. Germline V lookup: CDR1 KGHDR, CDR2 SFDVKD. This CDR3 is CATSFGAGYEQYF.

This clonotype was counted between two and nine times. The chain couples TRBV10-3 to TRBJ1-1, with 8 bases lining up with TRBD1. Germline values: CDR1 ENHRY, CDR2 SYGVKD. The J segment lost 6 bases and the V segment lost 8 bases, leaving 8 bases of the junction unmatched. This CDR3 contains 13 residues. CDR3: CAIWTGYGAEAFF. The CDR3 nucleotides read TGTGCCATCTGGACAGGGTATGGGGCTGAAGCTTTCTTT.

In its sample, this clonotype was seen a few times. The gene calls are TRBV7-2 and TRBJ2-7; 7 bases align to TRBD2. The V and J ends lost 3 bases and 1 base, in that order; junction bases with no gene match: 0. The CDR3 totals 13 residues. Germline assignment: CDR1 SGHTA and CDR2 FQGNSA. CDR3 amino acids: CASSFSGSYEQYF. The CDR3 nucleotides are TGTGCCAGCAGCTTTAGCGGGTCCTACGAGCAGTACTTC. Based on the CDR3 plus reference TRBV7-2 and TRBJ2-7, the full variable domain is GAGVSQSPSNKVTEKGKDVELRCDPISGHTALYWYRQSLGQGLEFLIYFQGNSAPDKSGLPSDRFSAERTGGSVSTLTIQRTQQEDSAVYLCASSFSGSYEQYFGPGTRLTVT.

The chain employs TRBV15 and TRBJ1-1; D gene unclear. Trimming took 7 bases from V and 0 from J, leaving 12 bases between them. The CDR3 covers 14 residues. Germline-derived CDR1 and CDR2 are LNHNV and YYDKDF (reference sequence). The CDR3 loop is CATKHRELNTEAFF. CDR3 nucleotides: TGTGCCACCAAACACCGCGAACTGAACACTGAAGCTTTCTTT.

This clonotype was detected a few times. The rearrangement links TRBV29-1 to TRBJ2-1; 8 nucleotides align to TRBD2. The CDR3 has 16 residues. The germline V gene encodes CDR1 SQVTM and CDR2 ANQGSEA. V trimming: 5 bases; J trimming: 9 bases; junction bases outside the gene matches: 18. CDR3 sequence reads: CSVSGGEVIIRGEQFF. CDR3 nucleotide sequence: TGCAGCGTTTCGGGAGGGGAGGTGATTATTAGGGGTGAGCAGTTCTTC.

This chain links TRBV6-2 or TRBV6-3 with TRBJ2-1, with D perhaps matching TRBD2 (7 bases). Deletions cut 7 bases from V and 7 bases from J, with 17 bases between. CDR3 length equals 14 residues. Per the germline V gene, CDR1 is MNHEY and CDR2 is SVGEGT. The CDR3 nucleotides are TGTGCCAGCACCAAGGGAGGGGGTCGGAATGAGCAGTTCTTC. Its translation: CASTKGGGRNEQFF.

This clonotype was counted a single time. This sequence joins TRBV18 and TRBJ2-1, with 8 bases aligning to TRBD1. Germline loops: CDR1 KGHSH, CDR2 LQKENI. The length of the CDR3 is 17 residues. V trimming: 2 bases; J trimming: 0 bases; junction bases outside the gene matches: 6. CDR3 coding DNA: TGTGCCAGCTCACCAGGCGGTGACAGGGGCTCCTACAATGAGCAGTTCTTC. It translates to CASSPGGDRGSYNEQFF.

This chain links TRBV28 with TRBJ1-5; a weak D match, TRBD1 (6 bases). Trimming took 4 bases from V and 3 from J, leaving 19 bases between them. CDR1 MDHEN and CDR2 SYDVKM come from the germline V gene. The CDR3 extends over 17 amino acids. This CDR3 reads CASSWGRGKGDNQPQHF. In DNA form, the CDR3 reads TGTGCCAGCAGTTGGGGTCGGGGCAAGGGGGACAATCAGCCCCAGCATTTT.

This clonotype appeared a few times. The rearrangement joins TRBV20-1 to TRBJ1-5; D uncertain. The CDR3 extends over 14 amino acids. The V end was cut by 5 bases, the J end by 5 bases, with 16 bases between. Germline CDR1 and CDR2: DFQATT and SNEGSKA (reference sequence). The CDR3: CSARERVRDQPQHF. In DNA, the CDR3 is TGCAGTGCTCGGGAGAGGGTTAGGGATCAGCCCCAGCATTTT.

V gene TRBV29-1 combines with J gene TRBJ2-5, with TRBD1 matching 8 bases. CDR1 SQVTM and CDR2 ANQGSEA come from the germline V gene. This CDR3 contains 17 residues. J gave up 3 bases and V 5 bases, and 17 bases lay outside the gene matches. DNA of the CDR3: TGCAGCGTTCGACGCTGGACAGGGAGGACGTGGGAAGAGACCCAGTACTTC. As protein: CSVRRWTGRTWEETQYF. The variable domain in full, completed from reference TRBV29-1 and TRBJ2-5, reads SAVISQKPSRDICQRGTSLTIQCQVDSQVTMMFWYRQQPGQSLTLIATANQGSEATYESGFVIDKFPISRPNLTFSTLTVSNMSPEDSSIYLCSVRRWTGRTWEETQYFGPGTRLLVL.

The chain couples TRBV7-2 to TRBJ1-1; D unclear. The CDR3 length is 13 residues. Germline V lookup: CDR1 SGHTA, CDR2 FQGNSA. Trimming left V 3 bases short and J 4 bases short, with 9 bases between. The CDR3 region is CASSFQAFTEAFF. CDR3 in DNA: TGTGCCAGCAGCTTCCAGGCCTTCACTGAAGCTTTCTTT.

The chain is built from TRBV7-3 and TRBJ2-1; TRBD2 matches at 9 bases. From germline, CDR1 is SGHTA and CDR2 FQGTGA. The CDR3 has 14 residues. V lost 2 bases to trimming and J lost 9 bases; unmatched junction nucleotides: 5. CDR3 bases: TGTGCCAGCAGCTTAGCGGGAGGGCCAAGTGAGCAGTTCTTC. It codes for CASSLAGGPSEQFF.

The chain combines TRBV6-2 or TRBV6-3 with TRBJ1-1; no clear D. This CDR3 has 13 amino acids. Germline lookup yields CDR1 MNHEY and CDR2 SVGEGT. Trimming stripped 0 bases from V and 4 bases from J, with 6 bases between. The CDR3 reads CASSYSMGTEAFF. CDR3 in DNA: TGTGCCAGCAGTTACTCAATGGGCACTGAAGCTTTCTTT.

This clonotype was seen more than once but under ten times. The chain recombines TRBV21-1 with TRBJ1-1. TRBV21-1 is a documented pseudogene. The CDR3 covers 13 residues. DNA for the CDR3: TGTGCCAGCAGCAAAGACCGCCTCGGTGAAGCTTTCTTT. Translated, it gives CASSKDRLGEAFF.

In this sample, this clonotype turned up a few times. The gene calls are TRBV29-1 and TRBJ1-5; no definite D call. The germline V and J ends were trimmed by 2 bases and 0 bases, with 17 bases remaining between them. The length of the CDR3 is 17 residues. The V gene's germline CDR1 is SQVTM and CDR2 ANQGSEA. Here the CDR3 DNA reads TGCAGCGTTGAATGGGCCCTCCGGGGTAATAGCAATCAGCCCCAGCATTTT. Translation gives CSVEWALRGNSNQPQHF.

This clonotype was counted between two and nine times. Written as DNA, the CDR3 is TGCGCCAGCAGCCTCCGGCCAGGGGGAACCACTGAAGCTTTCTTT. As protein: CASSLRPGGTTEAFF. The chain recombines TRBV4-3 with TRBJ1-1, with 7 bases matching TRBD1. Germline assignment: CDR1 LGHNA and CDR2 YSLEER. The ends lost 4 bases at V and 4 bases at J; junction bases unmatched: 9. This CDR3 has 15 residues.

This clonotype was counted between two and nine times. The chain is built from TRBV7-9 and TRBJ1-5; D not resolved. The V and J ends lost 6 bases and 4 bases respectively, with 7 bases between them. Per germline, CDR1 SEHNR and CDR2 FQNEAQ (reference sequence). This CDR3 comprises 12 residues. The CDR3 spells CASSFNNQPQHF. The CDR3 region has the DNA TGTGCCAGCAGTTTCAATAATCAGCCCCAGCATTTT. The full variable domain, with the rest looked up from reference TRBV7-9 and TRBJ1-5, is DTGVSQNPRHKITKRGQNVTFRCDPISEHNRLYWYRQTLGQGPEFLTYFQNEAQLEKSRLLSDRFSAERPKGSFSTLEIQRTEQGDSAMYLCASSFNNQPQHFGDGTRLSIL.

This clonotype was observed once. The V call is TRBV20-1, the J call TRBJ1-5, with D possibly TRBD1 on 5 matching bases. Germline V lookup: CDR1 DFQATT, CDR2 SNEGSKA (reference sequence). Trimming removed 3 bases at V and 0 bases at J, with 9 bases between. The length of the CDR3 is 14 residues. The CDR3 coding sequence is TGCAGTGCTAGGACAGAGTATAGCAATCAGCCCCAGCATTTT. Its protein product is CSARTEYSNQPQHF.

The V and J genes are TRBV29-1 and TRBJ1-3, with D maybe TRBD1 (5 bases). The CDR3 has 14 amino acids. V was clipped by 3 bases and J by 2 bases, with 11 bases between them. Germline V gives CDR1 SQVTM, CDR2 ANQGSEA. CDR3 bases: TGCAGCGTTGATCGGGGGAAAACTGGAAACACCATATATTTT. This sequence encodes CSVDRGKTGNTIYF.

In nucleotides, the CDR3 is TGCAGCGTCCGGGTAGGAGGAGCTGGGGAGCAGTACTTC. This sequence encodes CSVRVGGAGEQYF. The rearrangement links TRBV29-1 to TRBJ2-7; a possible D gene is TRBD2 (5 bases). CDR1 and CDR2 (germline): SQVTM, ANQGSEA. CDR3 size: 13 residues. V was clipped by 6 bases and J by 7 bases, with 19 bases between them.

V gene TRBV7-2 combines with J gene TRBJ2-3; D is ambiguous. The V end lost 6 bases, the J end lost 6 bases, and 13 bases lay between the germline ends. Germline V gene sequence: CDR1 SGHTA, CDR2 FQGNSA. The CDR3 runs to 13 residues. The CDR3 here is CASSRVGIDTQYF. The DNA for the CDR3 is TGTGCCAGCAGTCGTGTAGGCATCGATACGCAGTATTTT.

This clonotype appeared a few times. The V and J genes are TRBV30 and TRBJ1-1; the D gene is possibly TRBD1 (5 bases). The germline V and J ends were trimmed by 4 bases and 5 bases, with 11 bases remaining between them. The germline V gene encodes CDR1 GTSNPN and CDR2 SVGIG (reference sequence). CDR3 size: 12 residues. The CDR3 sequence: CAWTQRGTEAFF. CDR3 in DNA: TGTGCCTGGACCCAAAGGGGAACTGAAGCTTTCTTT.

This clonotype turned up a few times. This chain connects TRBV24-1 to TRBJ1-4; 9 bases fit TRBD1. Germline values: CDR1 KGHDR, CDR2 SFDVKD. Germline trimming cut 7 bases from V and 5 bases from J; bases unmatched to any gene: 7. This CDR3 is 15 amino acids long. CDR3 sequence reads: CATSQTGQGNEKLFF. CDR3 DNA: TGTGCCACCAGCCAGACGGGACAGGGAAATGAAAAACTGTTTTTT.

This rearrangement joins TRBV21-1 to TRBJ1-1; the table's D gene call, TRBD1, was not cross checked with the DNA. TRBV21-1 is assigned pseudogene status. The CDR3 has 13 residues. For the CDR3, the DNA is TGTGCCAGGGGGGAGCACATGAACACTGAAGCTTTCTTT. This codes for CARGEHMNTEAFF.

This clonotype has a handful of counts. The V call is TRBV27, the J call TRBJ1-5; 8 bases are shared with TRBD1. The germline V gene encodes CDR1 MNHEY and CDR2 SMNVEV (reference sequence). J lost 6 bases, V lost 2 bases, and 6 bases had no gene match. The length of the CDR3 is 15 residues. CDR3 sequence: CASSLDRGKGQPQHF. In DNA, the CDR3 is TGTGCCAGCAGTTTAGACAGGGGAAAGGGTCAGCCCCAGCATTTT.

This sequence joins TRBV6-6 and TRBJ2-6, with D uncertain. Germline CDR1 reads MNHNY; CDR2 reads SVGAGI (reference sequence). With 8 bases removed from V and 2 bases from J, the gap between germline ends came to 7 bases. This CDR3 has 13 amino acids. CDR3 nucleotide sequence: TGTGCCAGCGGTCTCCCTGGGGCCAACGTCCTGACTTTC. It encodes CASGLPGANVLTF.